This paragraph covers one TCR beta chain sequence. The germline gene is not matched at one end of the junction; a read error may be the cause. This record belongs to a study of tumor and adjacent non-tumor tissue in lung cancer. Study information: There were some 11 adenocarcinoma, a couple of squamous cell carcinoma and 1 small cell lung cancer cases. Aged roughly 31 to 80 years, patients included roughly ten men and roughly 5 women with stage I to III disease. On average, productive TCRbeta reads reached a few million per sample.

Three rounds of nested PCR, following a modified ARM-PCR protocol, produced the TCRbeta library. MiXCR, applied by TCRdb to the multiplex PCR reads, yields one record per CDR3 protein. The sample includes 90,000 to 100,000 distinct CDR3 sequences, more than 80% seen only once; the top ten take 30%. This sample's RNA came from whole unsorted tissue. This non-tumor lung sample came from over 3 cm beyond the tumor edge. Donors were chemotherapy-naive, newly diagnosed lung cancer surgical patients in China, August–late 2014. The CDR3 is made up of 18 amino acids. The V gene's germline CDR1 is SGHAT and CDR2 FQNNGV.

Sequences were obtained from distant non-tumor lung tissue. This receptor was taken from a man in his fifties or sixties with small cell lung cancer. The rearrangement uses TRBV11-2 and TRBJ2-1, with D maybe TRBD2 (6 bases). In nucleotides, the CDR3 is TGTGCCAGCAGCTTAGGAGTAGTGGGAGGCTACTACTACAATGAGCATTTATTC. Its protein product is CASSLGVVGGYYYNEHLF.